This T cell receptor (beta chain) is drawn from a study of blood T cell repertoires in COVID-19 (dated by TCRdb to between 2020 and 2021). For context, the study as a whole: Samples from collaborators originated in the United States, Italy and Spain and spanned both the acute and convalescent phases of COVID-19. The material from the prospective study consisted of cDNA or gDNA derived from T cells, B-cell-depleted T cells, or PBMCs. Where HLA class I and class II types were available, the types were taken from metadata supplied by the sample provider, not from assay-based typing. The dataset comprised deeply sampled blood TCRbeta repertoires from subjects exposed to, actively infected with, or recovered from COVID-19. A freely available public database, intended as a resource for researchers studying the immune response to SARS-CoV-2, is where the repertoires were released. Samples came from the ongoing ImmuneRACE study (first 160 participants) plus 1,254 subjects from 6 global collaborators. A de-identified subject ID, COVID-19 status, age in years and sex were almost always included in the sample metadata.

In the prospective study, participants were roughly 18 to 90 years old, resided in 20 to 30 geographic areas of the United States, and were enrolled through a virtual design. Cohort assignment in the prospective study relied on participant-reported clinical history from a screening survey and a study questionnaire. A participant counted as exposed if, within 2 weeks of entering the study, that participant had been in contact with someone who had a PCR-confirmed or clinician-diagnosed COVID-19 case. Each participant in the prospective study had whole blood, serum and a nasopharyngeal or oropharyngeal swab collected by mobile phlebotomists. Prospective study participants could optionally give additional blood draws and questionnaires over an approximately two-month period. Before DNA extraction, blood samples from the prospective study were shipped at room temperature or frozen. A remark on this clone: Its recognized antigen is unknown. Base qualities are not provided; no much larger clone lies one nucleotide away.

The immunoSEQ Assay, a bias-controlled multiplex PCR, was used to amplify TCRbeta CDR3 regions from genomic DNA. The authors processed their data as follows. The number of nucleated cells in each sample was estimated by amplification of reference gene primers within the assay. Sequence reads were collapsed and filtered to measure the absolute abundance of every unique TCRbeta CDR3 rearrangement. Productive Simpson clonality was computed per sample as the square root of Simpson's diversity index over productive rearrangements. Entries here come from immuneACCESS through TCRdb and include only in-frame sequences with V and J called. Some clones fail to appear in such tables; in the studies checked, an unresolved V gene covers under half of the shortfall, and the cause of the remainder is unknown. The DNA was the basis for D and trimming; V, J and clone size are from that table. In all, the sample holds fewer than 250,000 clones, and 83% of those were seen once. Of the sample, about 3.8% is held by the ten largest clones.

What the work shows at the level of the full study, not this receptor alone: How much clinical and demographic metadata was included differed by source and by participant, and the metadata was provided uncurated.

V is cut back by 0 bases and J by 7 bases, with 10 bases in the junction unmatched. Per the germline V gene (reference sequence), LNHDA is the CDR1 and SQIVND is the CDR2. The CDR3 spans 18 residues, from the cysteine through the phenylalanine. CDR3 DNA only is kept here, 54 bases in frame from base 1. The sequence derives from a woman aged 40 to 55 who had been exposed to COVID-19. The sample comprised PBMCs or T cells enriched from blood (not recorded which). The chain couples TRBV19 to TRBJ2-1; TRBD2 lines up with 12 middle nucleotides. The CDR3: CASSIDSPLAGGLNEQFF. The DNA is TGTGCCAGTAGTATAGATTCTCCGCTAGCGGGGGGGCTTAATGAGCAGTTCTTC.